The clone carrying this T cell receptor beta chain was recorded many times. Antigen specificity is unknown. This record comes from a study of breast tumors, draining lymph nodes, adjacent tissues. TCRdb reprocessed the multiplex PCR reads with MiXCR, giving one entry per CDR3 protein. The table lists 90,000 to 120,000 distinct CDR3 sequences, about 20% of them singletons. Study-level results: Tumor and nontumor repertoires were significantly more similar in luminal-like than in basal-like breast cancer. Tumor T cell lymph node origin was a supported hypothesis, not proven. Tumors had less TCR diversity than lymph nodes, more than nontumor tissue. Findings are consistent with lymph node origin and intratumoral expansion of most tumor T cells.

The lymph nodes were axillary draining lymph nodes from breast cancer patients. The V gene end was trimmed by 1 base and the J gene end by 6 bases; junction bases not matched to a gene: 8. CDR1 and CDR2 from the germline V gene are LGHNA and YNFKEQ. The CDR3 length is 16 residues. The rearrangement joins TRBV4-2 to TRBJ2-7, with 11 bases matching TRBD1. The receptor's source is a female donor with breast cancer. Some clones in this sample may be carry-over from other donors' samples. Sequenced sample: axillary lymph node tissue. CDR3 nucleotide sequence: TGTGCCAGCAGCCAAGGTACAGGACAGGGGGCGGGCGAGCAGTACTTC. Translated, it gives CASSQGTGQGAGEQYF.